Following are 5 T cell receptor beta chains from one sample sequenced in a study of blood T cells in healthy people across ages. PCR was performed a second time for about 7 to 12 cycles using a sample-barcoded 5' primer and a J-beta primer mix. MiXCR, applied by TCRdb to the 5' RACE reads, yields one record per CDR3 protein. The sample includes fewer than 1 million distinct CDR3 sequences, 44% of them seen just once. The sequenced material came from blood. These receptors were obtained from a man aged 60 to 75 in good health.

This clonotype has more than one count but fewer than ten. The gene calls are TRBV10-3 and TRBJ2-5; D is possibly TRBD1 or TRBD2 (5 bases each). The CDR3 is made up of 16 amino acids. Germline CDR1 ENHRY, CDR2 SYGVKD. V was cut by 4 bases and J by 5 bases, with 20 bases left in between. The CDR3, as DNA: TGTGCCATCAGTGTGACGACGGGGCCCCAAGTTGAGACCCAGTACTTC. It codes for CAISVTTGPQVETQYF.

This clonotype was detected once. The chain combines TRBV19 with TRBJ1-5; tentatively, D is TRBD1 (5 bases). The germline V gene encodes CDR1 LNHDA and CDR2 SQIVND (reference sequence). The CDR3 totals 15 residues. Trimming removed 1 base at V and 0 bases at J, with 7 bases between. CDR3 nucleotides: TGTGCCAGTAGTATAGCGGACACTAGCAATCAGCCCCAGCATTTT. Amino acid sequence: CASSIADTSNQPQHF.

This clonotype was observed a few times. This chain links TRBV5-6 with TRBJ1-2, with D perhaps matching TRBD1 (6 bases). V was pared by 2 bases and J by 4 bases, with 12 bases between. CDR1 SGHDT and CDR2 YYEEEE come from the germline V gene. The length of the CDR3 is 14 residues. The CDR3 loop reads CASSFEGGSYGYTF. CDR3 DNA sequence: TGTGCCAGCAGCTTTGAAGGGGGGAGCTATGGCTACACCTTC.

This clonotype was counted once. The chain combines TRBV3-1 with TRBJ2-2, with D possibly called TRBD1 or TRBD2 (5 bases each). V was cut by 4 bases and J by 4 bases, with 16 bases left in between. The CDR3 runs to 16 residues. Germline loops: CDR1 LGHDT, CDR2 YNNKEL (reference sequence). The CDR3 sequence: CASSRERGVVTGELFF. The CDR3 DNA sequence: TGTGCCAGCAGCCGGGAGAGAGGGGTGGTCACCGGGGAGCTGTTTTTT.

The chain couples TRBV5-4 to TRBJ2-7; TRBD2 matches 10 bases. Matching the DNA end better, TRBJ2-5 makes the J call doubtful. The CDR3 spans 13 residues. CDR1 is SGHNT and CDR2 is YYREEE in the germline V gene (reference sequence). Here the CDR3 reads CALGAGGKETQYF. The CDR3 DNA is TGTGCCTTAGGAGCGGGGGGGAAAGAGACCCAGTACTTC.